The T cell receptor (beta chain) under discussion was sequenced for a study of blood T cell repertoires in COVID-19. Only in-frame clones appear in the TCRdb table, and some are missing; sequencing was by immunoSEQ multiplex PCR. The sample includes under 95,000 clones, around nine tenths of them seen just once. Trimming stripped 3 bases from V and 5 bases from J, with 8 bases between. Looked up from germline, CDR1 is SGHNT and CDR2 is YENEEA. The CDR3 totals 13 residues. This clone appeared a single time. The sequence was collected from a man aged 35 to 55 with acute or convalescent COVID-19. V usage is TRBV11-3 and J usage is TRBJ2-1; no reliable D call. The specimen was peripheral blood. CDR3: CASSLGAHNEQFF. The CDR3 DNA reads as TGTGCCAGCAGCTTGGGCGCCCACAATGAGCAGTTCTTC.